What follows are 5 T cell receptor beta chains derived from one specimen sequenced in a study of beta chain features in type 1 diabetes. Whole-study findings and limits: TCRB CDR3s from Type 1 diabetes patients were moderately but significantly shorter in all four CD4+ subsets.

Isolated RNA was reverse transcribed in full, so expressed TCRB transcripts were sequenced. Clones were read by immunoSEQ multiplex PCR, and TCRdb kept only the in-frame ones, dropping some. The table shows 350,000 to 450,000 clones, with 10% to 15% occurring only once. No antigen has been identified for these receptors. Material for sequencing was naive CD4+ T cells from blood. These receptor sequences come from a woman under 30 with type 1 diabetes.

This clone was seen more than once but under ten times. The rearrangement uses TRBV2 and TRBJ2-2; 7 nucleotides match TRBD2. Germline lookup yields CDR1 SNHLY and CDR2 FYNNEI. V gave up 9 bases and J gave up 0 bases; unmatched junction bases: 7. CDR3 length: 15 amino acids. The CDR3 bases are TGTGCCAGGCAGGCTAGCGGAGCGAACACCGGGGAGCTGTTTTTT. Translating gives CARQASGANTGELFF.

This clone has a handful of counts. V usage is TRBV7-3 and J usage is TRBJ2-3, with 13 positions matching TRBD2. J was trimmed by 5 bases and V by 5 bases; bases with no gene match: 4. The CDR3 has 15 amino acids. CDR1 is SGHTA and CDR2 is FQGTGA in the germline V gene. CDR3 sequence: CASSPRLAGGDTQYF. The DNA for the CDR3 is TGTGCCAGCAGCCCGCGACTAGCGGGAGGAGATACGCAGTATTTT.

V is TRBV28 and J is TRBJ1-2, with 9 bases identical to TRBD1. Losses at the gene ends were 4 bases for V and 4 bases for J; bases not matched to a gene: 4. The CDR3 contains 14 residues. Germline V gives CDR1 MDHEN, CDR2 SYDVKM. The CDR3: CASSSGTGIYGYTF. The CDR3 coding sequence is TGTGCCAGCAGTTCCGGGACAGGGATCTATGGCTACACCTTC.

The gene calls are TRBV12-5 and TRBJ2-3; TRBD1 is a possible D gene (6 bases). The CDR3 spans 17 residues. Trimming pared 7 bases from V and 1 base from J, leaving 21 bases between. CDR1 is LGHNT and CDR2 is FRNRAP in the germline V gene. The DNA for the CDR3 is TGTGCTAGTGCCCAGGGGCAGACCTCTGGGGGCACAGATACGCAGTATTTT. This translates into CASAQGQTSGGTDTQYF.

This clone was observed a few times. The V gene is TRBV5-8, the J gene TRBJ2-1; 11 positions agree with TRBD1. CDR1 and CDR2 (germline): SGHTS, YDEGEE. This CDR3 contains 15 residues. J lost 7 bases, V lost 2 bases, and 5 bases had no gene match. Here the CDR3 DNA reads TGTGCCAGCAGCTTCGGACAGGGGGCATTAAATGAGCAGTTCTTC. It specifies CASSFGQGALNEQFF.